Shown below are 26 T cell receptor beta chains from a single sample sequenced in a study of cytomegalovirus exposure and HLA in healthy donors. The protocol was immunoSEQ multiplex PCR, while the TCRdb copy is restricted to in-frame clones and leaves out a portion. The sample holds 90,000 or so clones, 75% to 90% seen once. The sequenced sample was PBMCs. All receptors derive from a man between 18 and 35 years old in good health and CMV-seropositive.

J is TRBJ1-3 and V is TRBV28; 8 bases match TRBD1. With 4 bases clipped from V and 4 bases from J, the junction kept 3 bases outside the gene matches. CDR3 size: 14 residues. Germline CDR1 is MDHEN and CDR2 is SYDVKM. CDR3 nucleotide sequence: TGTGCCAGCAGTTCGGGACAGGCCGGAAACACCATATATTTT. Translating it yields CASSSGQAGNTIYF. Together with reference TRBV28 and TRBJ1-3, the CDR3 gives the full variable domain: DVKVTQSSRYLVKRTGEKVFLECVQDMDHENMFWYRQDPGLGLRLIYFSYDVKMKEKGDIPEGYSVSREKKERFSLILESASTNQTSMYLCASSSGQAGNTIYFGEGSWLTVV.

J is TRBJ2-1 and V is TRBV9; 8 nucleotides line up with TRBD2. Germline loops: CDR1 SGDLS, CDR2 YYNGEE. The CDR3 totals 16 residues. Unmatched junction bases numbered 6, after V lost 3 bases and J lost 1 base. The CDR3 spells CASSAPGLGSYNEQFF. CDR3 in DNA: TGTGCCAGCAGCGCCCCGGGACTAGGTTCCTACAATGAGCAGTTCTTC.

The rearrangement links TRBV6-1 to TRBJ2-7; 7 bases are shared with TRBD1. Germline-derived CDR1 and CDR2 are MNHNS and SASEGT. J was trimmed by 2 bases and V by 5 bases; bases with no gene match: 6. The CDR3 has 14 amino acids. The CDR3 coding sequence is TGTGCCAGCAGTATACGACAGGGTCCCTACGAGCAGTACTTC. Translated: CASSIRQGPYEQYF.

This sequence joins TRBV2 and TRBJ2-7; 8 nucleotides line up with TRBD2. From germline, CDR1 is SNHLY and CDR2 FYNNEI. This CDR3 contains 13 residues. The junction had 13 bases not matched to a gene; V was cut back by 9 bases and J by 9 bases. CDR3 sequence: CASQPSGRSLQYF. CDR3 sequence (DNA): TGTGCCAGTCAACCCAGCGGGAGAAGTTTGCAGTACTTC.

This clone was observed many times. The genes are TRBV11-2 and TRBJ2-3, with 14 bases lining up with TRBD2. J lost 4 bases, V lost 4 bases, and 4 bases had no gene match. The length of the CDR3 is 16 residues. CDR1 is SGHAT and CDR2 is FQNNGV in the germline V gene. The CDR3: CASSSTSGRAADTQYF. DNA of the CDR3: TGTGCCAGCAGCTCGACTAGCGGGAGGGCCGCAGATACGCAGTATTTT.

CDR3 loop: CASSIDNGLGYTF. DNA for the CDR3: TGTGCCAGTAGTATAGATAATGGCCTTGGCTACACCTTC. This chain connects TRBV19 to TRBJ1-2; D remains unclear. Germline V lookup: CDR1 LNHDA, CDR2 SQIVND (reference sequence). The CDR3 runs 13 residues. V was shortened by 0 bases and J by 7 bases, with 9 bases between the two germline ends.

The chain links TRBV7-6 to TRBJ1-2, with 9 bases fitting TRBD1. The V and J ends lost 4 bases and 2 bases, in that order; junction bases with no gene match: 5. CDR3 length: 15 amino acids. Germline loops: CDR1 SGHVS, CDR2 FNYEAQ. DNA for the CDR3: TGTGCCAGCAGCTCCCGGGACAGGGAGAACTATGGCTACACCTTC. This sequence encodes CASSSRDRENYGYTF.

V and J are TRBV11-2 and TRBJ1-3, with a weak D call TRBD1 (5 bases). From germline, CDR1 is SGHAT and CDR2 FQNNGV. The CDR3 runs to 16 residues. Between the trimmed V and J ends, which lost 4 bases and 0 bases, there was a span of 13 bases. The CDR3 region is CASSYDSLYSGNTIYF. In nucleotides, the CDR3 is TGTGCCAGCAGCTATGACAGCTTATACTCTGGAAACACCATATATTTT.

The chain combines TRBV18 with TRBJ2-7, with TRBD1 matching over 12 bases. This CDR3 spans 14 amino acids. Germline-derived CDR1 and CDR2 are KGHSH and LQKENI. Trimming removed 3 bases from V and 9 bases from J; junction bases left unmatched: 6. As DNA, the CDR3 is TGTGCCAGCTCACCCGGGACAGGGGGCTCTCGGCAGTACGTC. It encodes CASSPGTGGSRQYV.

The chain couples TRBV27 to TRBJ2-1; 7 bases are a match to TRBD2. Germline assignment: CDR1 MNHEY and CDR2 SMNVEV (reference sequence). J lost 3 bases, V lost 2 bases, and 7 bases had no gene match. The CDR3 is 16 residues long. The CDR3 protein is CASSLLPGLFYNEQFF. The DNA for the CDR3 is TGTGCCAGCAGTTTACTTCCGGGACTATTCTACAATGAGCAGTTCTTC.

This clone was observed a handful of times. The V gene is TRBV5-4, the J gene TRBJ1-2; TRBD1 matches at 10 bases. The CDR3 covers 14 residues. Looked up from germline, CDR1 is SGHNT and CDR2 is YYREEE (reference sequence). After removal of 4 bases from V and 3 bases from J, the junction contained 3 bases not matched to a gene. For the CDR3, the DNA is TGTGCCAGCAGCACGGGACAGGGGTACTATGGCTACACCTTC. Translation: CASSTGQGYYGYTF.

As to this clone: A read error may account for a junction end that differs from germline. The V and J genes are TRBV6-4 and TRBJ2-5, with D possibly matching TRBD1 (5 bases). Germline values: CDR1 MRHNA, CDR2 SNTAGT. The CDR3 runs 17 residues. CDR3 residues: CASSYSVLQGGQETQYF. CDR3 coding DNA: TGTGCCAGCAGTTACTCGGTCCTTCAGGGTGGGCAAGAGACCCAGTACTTC.

V gene TRBV2 combines with J gene TRBJ2-5; TRBD2 aligns across 10 bases. The V gene end was trimmed by 6 bases and the J gene end by 3 bases; junction bases not matched to a gene: 7. Germline CDR1 and CDR2: SNHLY and FYNNEI. This CDR3 comprises 15 residues. CDR3 coding DNA: TGTGCCAGCAGGGACCGACTAGCGGGCGAAGAGACCCAGTACTTC. It encodes CASRDRLAGEETQYF.

The genes are TRBV5-1 and TRBJ2-7, with 8 bases fitting TRBD1. The germline CDR1 and CDR2 sequences are SGHRS and YFSETQ. V trimming: 4 bases; J trimming: 2 bases; junction bases outside the gene matches: 8. This CDR3 spans 15 amino acids. The CDR3 spells CASSPGQEAAYEQYV. The CDR3 DNA reads TGCGCCAGCAGCCCGGGACAGGAGGCCGCCTACGAGCAGTACGTC.

V is TRBV2 and J is TRBJ2-1; the match to TRBD2 covers 8 bases. The length of the CDR3 is 16 residues. Germline CDR1 reads SNHLY; CDR2 reads FYNNEI. The trim removed 7 bases at V and 3 bases at J, leaving 11 bases unmatched. Written as DNA, the CDR3 is TGTGCCAGCACCCGGAGGATAGCGGGATACTACAATGAGCAGTTCTTC. This encodes CASTRRIAGYYNEQFF.

The V call is TRBV5-1, the J call TRBJ2-3; 7 bases map to TRBD2. With 4 bases clipped from V and 0 bases from J, the junction kept 8 bases outside the gene matches. The V gene's germline CDR1 is SGHRS and CDR2 YFSETQ. The CDR3 runs 16 residues. The CDR3 bases are TGCGCCAGCAGCGGTCCCCCAGCGGGGAGCACAGATACGCAGTATTTT. This gives the protein CASSGPPAGSTDTQYF.

The chain links TRBV6-1 to TRBJ2-7, with D possibly TRBD1 on 6 matching bases. The V end was cut by 3 bases, the J end by 6 bases, with 12 bases between. The CDR3 is 13 amino acids. CDR1 is MNHNS and CDR2 is SASEGT in the germline V gene. CDR3 DNA sequence: TGTGCCAGCAGTGATGGGACATTCGGCGAGCAGTACTTC. Its translation: CASSDGTFGEQYF.

The chain couples TRBV5-1 to TRBJ1-1; D perhaps matches TRBD1 (6 bases). V was trimmed by 4 bases and J by 1 base, leaving 14 bases between them. The CDR3 runs 15 residues. Germline V gives CDR1 SGHRS, CDR2 YFSETQ. CDR3 coding DNA: TGCGCCAGCAGCGCACAGGGTCTGCGGAACACTGAAGCTTTCTTT. It specifies CASSAQGLRNTEAFF.

This clone was detected only a few times. The chain uses TRBV28 and TRBJ1-2; D is possibly TRBD1 (5 bases). Germline V CDR1 and CDR2: MDHEN, SYDVKM. V was clipped by 2 bases and J by 3 bases, with 13 bases between them. The CDR3 runs to 15 residues. DNA for the CDR3: TGTGCCAGCAGTTTAAAGGGGATTATCGACTATGGCTACACCTTC. Translation: CASSLKGIIDYGYTF.

This clone was found once. The V and J genes are TRBV18 and TRBJ2-7, with 9 bases lining up with TRBD1. V lost 3 bases and J lost 6; bases outside the gene matches: 6. This CDR3 has 14 amino acids. Germline CDR1 is KGHSH and CDR2 is LQKENI. This CDR3 reads CASSPGTGIGEQYV. In DNA, the CDR3 is TGTGCCAGCTCACCGGGGACAGGGATCGGCGAGCAGTACGTC.

CDR3 in amino acids: CASSQEPFWTSGATQYF. In DNA, the CDR3 is TGCGCCAGCAGCCAAGAACCATTTTGGACTAGCGGGGCTACGCAGTATTTT. V and J are TRBV4-1 and TRBJ2-3; 12 bases match TRBD2. Trimming at V came to 0 bases and at J to 8 bases, leaving 9 bases not matched to a gene. This CDR3 spans 17 amino acids. CDR1 is MGHRA, CDR2 YSYEKL, per germline.

The V call is TRBV18, the J call TRBJ2-5; 10 bases map to TRBD2. The CDR3 consists of 14 residues. V lost 4 bases and J lost 4; bases outside the gene matches: 3. Per germline, CDR1 KGHSH and CDR2 LQKENI. DNA for the CDR3: TGTGCCAGCTCACGCTTAGCGGGAGGAGAGACCCAGTACTTC. Amino acids: CASSRLAGGETQYF. The entire variable domain, with the rest obtained from reference TRBV18 and TRBJ2-5, is as follows: NAGVMQNPRHLVRRRGQEARLRCSPMKGHSHVYWYRQLPEEGLKFMVYLQKENIIDESGMPKERFSAEFPKEGPSILRIQQVVRGDSAAYFCASSRLAGGETQYFGPGTRLLVL.

The rearrangement uses TRBV27 and TRBJ2-6; unclear D gene. CDR3 length: 15 amino acids. Germline CDR1 and CDR2: MNHEY and SMNVEV (reference sequence). The ends were cut back, 6 bases at V and 0 bases at J, with 9 bases in the middle. CDR3 loop: CASRRVFSGANVLTF. The CDR3 DNA follows: TGTGCCAGCAGGAGAGTGTTCTCTGGGGCCAACGTCCTGACTTTC. Complete variable domain (other parts from reference TRBV27 and TRBJ2-6): EAQVTQNPRYLITVTGKKLTVTCSQNMNHEYMSWYRQDPGLGLRQIYYSMNVEVTDKGDVPEGYKVSRKEKRNFPLILESPSPNQTSLYFCASRRVFSGANVLTFGAGSRLTVL.

The chain employs TRBV4-1 and TRBJ1-5, with 7 positions matching TRBD1. CDR1 MGHRA and CDR2 YSYEKL come from the germline V gene. V lost 0 bases and J lost 4; bases outside the gene matches: 3. The CDR3 runs 15 residues. The chain's CDR3 is CASSQEGGQNQPQHF. The DNA of the CDR3 is TGCGCCAGCAGCCAAGAAGGGGGACAGAATCAGCCCCAGCATTTT.

This clone was found once. The CDR3 nucleotides are TGTGCCAGCTCAGCCGTACAGGGGGCGACGTCTGGGGCCAACGTCCTGACTTTC. Encoded protein: CASSAVQGATSGANVLTF. The chain joins TRBV18 to TRBJ2-6; 9 bases map to TRBD1. Germline V lookup: CDR1 KGHSH, CDR2 LQKENI. This CDR3 is built from 18 residues. V was pared by 5 bases and J by 1 base, with 9 bases of the junction left unmatched.

V gene TRBV6-5 combines with J gene TRBJ1-4, with 8 bases that match TRBD1. CDR3 size: 14 residues. V trimming: 2 bases; J trimming: 7 bases; junction bases outside the gene matches: 3. Looked up from germline, CDR1 is MNHEY and CDR2 is SVGAGI. The CDR3 nucleotides are TGTGCCAGCAGTTACGGACAGGGTGGTGAAAAACTGTTTTTT. Its protein is CASSYGQGGEKLFF.